These 14 T cell receptor beta chains were all obtained from the same sample, sequenced in a study of response to subunit inactivated influenza vaccine. TCRdb reanalysed the RT-PCR reads using MiXCR and keeps one entry per CDR3 protein. The table records about 300,000 distinct CDR3 sequences, roughly 22% of them present only once. The sequencing used PBMCs from blood, collected 21 months after vaccination. The origin of the receptors is a man between 50 and 70 years old who received an inactivated influenza vaccine.

This clonotype turned up a few times. The chain recombines TRBV9 with TRBJ1-1, with a tentative D call TRBD1 (5 bases). This CDR3 region has 12 residues. Germline CDR1 reads SGDLS; CDR2 reads YYNGEE. The V end lost 3 bases, the J end lost 5 bases, and 8 bases lay between the germline ends. The CDR3 DNA is TGTGCCAGCAGCGCGAGGGGAACTGAAGCTTTCTTT. This translates into CASSARGTEAFF.

The table lists this clonotype with a count of one. This rearrangement joins TRBV11-1 to TRBJ2-1, with 7 positions matching TRBD1. V lost 2 bases, J lost 5 bases, and 3 bases stayed unmatched. This CDR3 is built from 14 residues. Germline V gene lookup returns CDR1 SGHAT and CDR2 FQDESV (reference sequence). CDR3 nucleotide sequence: TGTGCCAGCAGCTTACTGACAGGGAACAATGAGCAGTTCTTC. Translation gives CASSLLTGNNEQFF.

This chain connects TRBV4-3 to TRBJ1-2; D is possibly TRBD1 (5 bases). The CDR3 runs 13 residues. The ends were cut back, 1 base at V and 5 bases at J, with 8 bases in the middle. Germline V gives CDR1 LGHNA, CDR2 YSLEER. CDR3 residues: CASSQGREYGYTF. In nucleotides, the CDR3 is TGCGCCAGCAGCCAAGGCAGGGAGTATGGCTACACCTTC.

This clonotype has just a few counts. The J gene is TRBJ2-5, the V gene TRBV12-3 or TRBV12-4; possibly TRBD2 for D (6 bases). This CDR3 has 16 amino acids. The V end lost 7 bases, the J end lost 4 bases, and 22 bases lay between the germline ends. CDR3 bases: TGTGCCAGCACCCGGGGTAGCGGAGGACGGGGAGAGACCCAGTACTTC. Translation gives CASTRGSGGRGETQYF.

CDR3 residues: CASIPPAGQGYTF. CDR3 nucleotides: TGTGCCAGCATCCCCCCCGCGGGGCAGGGCTACACCTTC. The chain is built from TRBV7-2 and TRBJ1-2, with D perhaps matching TRBD1 (5 bases). V lost 7 bases and J lost 8, with 17 bases in between. CDR1 and CDR2 (germline): SGHTA, FQGNSA. CDR3 length: 13 residues. The full variable domain, with the rest looked up from reference TRBV7-2 and TRBJ1-2, is GAGVSQSPSNKVTEKGKDVELRCDPISGHTALYWYRQSLGQGLEFLIYFQGNSAPDKSGLPSDRFSAERTGGSVSTLTIQRTQQEDSAVYLCASIPPAGQGYTFGSGTRLTVV.

This clonotype was counted a few times. The chain combines TRBV28 with TRBJ1-6; D remains ambiguous. In germline, CDR1 is MDHEN, CDR2 SYDVKM. V dropped 2 bases and J dropped 8 bases, with 4 bases sitting between them. CDR3 size: 12 residues. CDR3 DNA sequence: TGTGCCAGCAGTTTACTTTATTCACCCCTCCACTTT. Translated: CASSLLYSPLHF.

The chain carries TRBV7-2 and TRBJ2-2; D is unresolved. Trimming removed 1 base at V and 1 base at J, with 7 bases between. CDR1 and CDR2 (germline): SGHTA, FQGNSA. The CDR3 spans 15 residues. The CDR3 here is CASSLVLVNTGELFF. CDR3 sequence (DNA): TGTGCCAGCAGCTTAGTACTGGTGAACACCGGGGAGCTGTTTTTT.

The rearrangement joins TRBV3-1 to TRBJ2-1; D gene unclear. This CDR3 is built from 12 residues. V lost 4 bases and J lost 7, with 8 bases in between. CDR1 is LGHDT and CDR2 is YNNKEL in the germline V gene (reference sequence). The DNA for the CDR3 is TGTGCCAGCAGCCCAGACTGGAATGAGCAGTTCTTC. Translating gives CASSPDWNEQFF.

This clonotype was detected many times. The V gene is TRBV5-5, the J gene TRBJ1-2, with unresolved D. Germline V lookup: CDR1 SGHKS, CDR2 YYEKEE (reference sequence). This CDR3 is 15 amino acids long. V gave up 3 bases and J gave up 7 bases, with 19 bases separating them. Written as DNA, the CDR3 is TGTGCCAGCAGCTCGAACAGCCTGGGGAATTCTGGCTACACCTTC. This translates into CASSSNSLGNSGYTF.

This chain links TRBV12-3 or TRBV12-4 with TRBJ2-1, with D possibly TRBD1 on 6 matching bases. The CDR3 consists of 15 residues. Deletions cut 0 bases from V and 6 bases from J, with 12 bases between. The CDR3 DNA follows: TGTGCCAGCAGTTTAGCGGGGGCCGTTTCCAATGAGCAGTTCTTC. Translated, it gives CASSLAGAVSNEQFF.

This clonotype has a handful of counts. This chain joins TRBV7-9 and TRBJ1-1; D is unclear. CDR1 SEHNR and CDR2 FQNEAQ come from the germline V gene (reference sequence). This CDR3 has 16 amino acids. Trimming cost V 2 bases and J 3 bases, with 16 bases left between them. CDR3 sequence (DNA): TGTGCCAGCAGCTTACTCGGAGGGAGGTTCGACACTGAAGCTTTCTTT. Translation: CASSLLGGRFDTEAFF.

This clonotype appeared a few times. The rearrangement joins TRBV7-2 to TRBJ1-6, with a tentative D call TRBD1 (6 bases). The CDR3 loop spans 15 amino acids. The germline V gene encodes CDR1 SGHTA and CDR2 FQGNSA. Deletions cut 10 bases from V and 6 bases from J, with 19 bases between. CDR3 sequence (DNA): TGTGCCACCCGGACAGCCCCGAGCCTTAATTCACCCCTCCACTTT. It translates to CATRTAPSLNSPLHF. Together with reference TRBV7-2 and TRBJ1-6, the CDR3 gives the full variable domain: GAGVSQSPSNKVTEKGKDVELRCDPISGHTALYWYRQSLGQGLEFLIYFQGNSAPDKSGLPSDRFSAERTGGSVSTLTIQRTQQEDSAVYLCATRTAPSLNSPLHFGNGTRLTVT.

The rearrangement links TRBV5-1 to TRBJ1-1; no definite D call. CDR1 is SGHRS and CDR2 is YFSETQ in the germline V gene. This CDR3 is built from 13 residues. Trimming removed 3 bases at V and 7 bases at J, with 13 bases between. CDR3 in amino acids: CASSSSPASEAFF. The CDR3 DNA is TGCGCCAGCAGCTCTTCCCCAGCGAGTGAAGCTTTCTTT.

This clonotype was seen ten or more times. The chain joins TRBV20-1 to TRBJ1-5; D is perhaps TRBD1 (5 bases). CDR1 DFQATT and CDR2 SNEGSKA come from the germline V gene (reference sequence). The CDR3 runs 14 residues. Trimming took off 7 bases at V and 6 bases at J, with 19 bases between the two ends. In nucleotides, the CDR3 is TGCAGTGGGCAGGCTCTCTTTAGGGGTCAGCCCCAGCATTTT. It specifies CSGQALFRGQPQHF.